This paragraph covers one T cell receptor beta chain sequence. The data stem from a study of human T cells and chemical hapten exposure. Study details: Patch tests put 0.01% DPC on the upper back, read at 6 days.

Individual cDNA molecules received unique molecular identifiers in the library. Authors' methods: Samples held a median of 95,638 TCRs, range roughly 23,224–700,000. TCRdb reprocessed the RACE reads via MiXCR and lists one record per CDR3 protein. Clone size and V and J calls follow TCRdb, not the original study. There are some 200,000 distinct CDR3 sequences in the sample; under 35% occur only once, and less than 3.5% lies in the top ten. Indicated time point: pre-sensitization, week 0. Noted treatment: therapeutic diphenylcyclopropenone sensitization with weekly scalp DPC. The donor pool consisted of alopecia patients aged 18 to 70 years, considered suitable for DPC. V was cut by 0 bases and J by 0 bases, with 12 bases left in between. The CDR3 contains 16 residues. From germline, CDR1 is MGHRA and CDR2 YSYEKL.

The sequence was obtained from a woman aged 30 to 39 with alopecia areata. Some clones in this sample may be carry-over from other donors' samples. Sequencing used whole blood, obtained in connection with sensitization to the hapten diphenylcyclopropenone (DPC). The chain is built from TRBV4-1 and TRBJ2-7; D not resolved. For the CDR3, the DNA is TGCGCCAGCAGCCAAGATTTGGCGGCTAGCTCCTACGAGCAGTACTTC. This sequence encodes CASSQDLAASSYEQYF.